This T cell receptor (beta chain) derives from a study of breast tumors, draining lymph nodes, adjacent tissues. General observations from the study: Tumor repertoires ranked between lymph nodes and nontumor tissue in diversity, with V and J gene preferences.

With respect to this clonotype: Its target is unknown.

Using its own MiXCR run on the multiplex PCR reads, TCRdb lists one record per CDR3 protein. The sample contains around 170,000 distinct CDR3 sequences, 30% to 35% of which appear only once. Germline CDR1 is SEHNR and CDR2 is FQNEAQ (reference sequence). V lost 4 bases and J lost 8; bases outside the gene matches: 4. The CDR3 loop spans 13 amino acids. Samples came from axillary lymph nodes draining the breast cancer. The sequence derives from a female donor with breast cancer. Some clones in this sample may be carry-over from other donors' samples. Sequenced material: axillary lymph node tissue. V gene TRBV7-9 combines with J gene TRBJ2-1, with 8 nucleotides matching TRBD1. CDR3 DNA sequence: TGTGCCAGCAGCTGGACAGGGACCTATGAGCAGTTCTTC. Its translation is CASSWTGTYEQFF.